Sequencing of this T cell receptor (beta chain) was carried out in a study of CD8 T cells in ankylosing spondylitis. This clonotype was counted between two and nine times. MiXCR, applied by TCRdb to the 5' RACE reads, yields one record per CDR3 protein. The data contain about 140,000 distinct CDR3 sequences, roughly 11% of them singletons. The sequenced sample was blood, either unsorted or a sorted T cell fraction (not recorded which). This receptor was identified in a female donor with ankylosing spondylitis or in good health (not recorded which).

The CDR3 loop reads CASEAGTSRDTQYF. In DNA form, the CDR3 reads TGCGCCAGCGAAGCAGGGACTAGCCGGGATACGCAGTATTTT. The gene calls are TRBV5-1 and TRBJ2-3; TRBD2 matches at 9 bases. Germline CDR1 is SGHRS and CDR2 is YFSETQ. After removal of 7 bases from V and 6 bases from J, the junction contained 9 bases not matched to a gene. The CDR3 has 14 amino acids.